These 14 T cell receptor beta chains were sequenced from one sample in a study of beta chain features in type 1 diabetes. The whole isolated RNA underwent reverse transcription, so sequencing captured expressed TCRB transcripts. Produced via immunoSEQ multiplex PCR; TCRdb's table is partial and in-frame only. Among 350,000 to 450,000 clones listed, about 15% were seen once. Source material: naive CD4+ T cells from blood. The origin of the receptors is a woman aged 18-29 years in good health.

The rearrangement joins TRBV7-2 to TRBJ1-1, with 10 bases that match TRBD1. V trimming: 5 bases; J trimming: 5 bases; junction bases outside the gene matches: 11. The CDR3 has 16 amino acids. CDR1 and CDR2 from the germline V gene are SGHTA and FQGNSA. In DNA form, the CDR3 reads TGTGCCAGCAGCACCCGACAGGGGGCATTTGGGACTGAAGCTTTCTTT. Translation gives CASSTRQGAFGTEAFF. Full variable domain (remainder filled in from reference TRBV7-2 and TRBJ1-1): GAGVSQSPSNKVTEKGKDVELRCDPISGHTALYWYRQSLGQGLEFLIYFQGNSAPDKSGLPSDRFSAERTGGSVSTLTIQRTQQEDSAVYLCASSTRQGAFGTEAFFGQGTRLTVV.

The chain recombines TRBV5-6 with TRBJ2-5; no firm D call. The germline V gene has CDR1 SGHDT and CDR2 YYEEEE. The V end lost 0 bases, the J end lost 5 bases, and 14 bases lay between the germline ends. The CDR3 spans 15 residues. The CDR3 loop reads CASSLVAAGQETQYF. CDR3 DNA: TGTGCCAGCAGCTTGGTGGCAGCAGGTCAGGAGACCCAGTACTTC.

This chain connects TRBV7-9 to TRBJ1-2; 9 nucleotides match TRBD1. Germline assignment: CDR1 SEHNR and CDR2 FQNEAQ (reference sequence). The CDR3 loop spans 14 amino acids. V was clipped by 3 bases and J by 8 bases; unmatched bases: 7. The DNA for the CDR3 is TGTGCCAGCAGCTTCCGGGACAGGGATTTGGGCTACACCTTC. Its protein product is CASSFRDRDLGYTF. The whole variable domain, filled in from reference TRBV7-9 and TRBJ1-2, reads DTGVSQNPRHKITKRGQNVTFRCDPISEHNRLYWYRQTLGQGPEFLTYFQNEAQLEKSRLLSDRFSAERPKGSFSTLEIQRTEQGDSAMYLCASSFRDRDLGYTFGSGTRLTVV.

Details on this clone: Other DNA variants within this sample encode the same CDR3. The chain carries TRBV29-1 and TRBJ1-5; D gene uncertain. The germline V gene encodes CDR1 SQVTM and CDR2 ANQGSEA. The CDR3 is 13 residues long. The V end was cut by 4 bases, the J end by 0 bases, with 7 bases between. CDR3 nucleotides: TGCAGCGTTGCCCGGGATAGCAATCAGCCCCAGCATTTT. It specifies CSVARDSNQPQHF.

This clone was seen a handful of times. The V and J genes are TRBV4-3 and TRBJ2-5, with a tentative D call TRBD2 (5 bases). The germline V and J ends were trimmed by 0 bases and 4 bases, with 9 bases remaining between them. The germline CDR1 and CDR2 sequences are LGHNA and YSLEER. The CDR3 is 14 residues long. In DNA, the CDR3 is TGCGCCAGCAGCCAAGAATGGAGGTCAGAGACCCAGTACTTC. Translating it yields CASSQEWRSETQYF.

The chain has TRBV30 and TRBJ2-3, with 8 bases aligning to TRBD2. Trimming took 2 bases from V and 1 from J; bases not matched to a gene: 5. The germline V gene has CDR1 GTSNPN and CDR2 SVGIG (reference sequence). The CDR3 totals 15 residues. CDR3 protein: CAWSTTSAGTDTQYF. Here the CDR3 DNA reads TGTGCCTGGAGTACGACTAGCGCGGGCACAGATACGCAGTATTTT.

V and J are TRBV7-9 and TRBJ1-4; D may be TRBD1 (6 bases). The germline gives CDR1 SEHNR, CDR2 FQNEAQ (reference sequence). The V end was cut by 5 bases, the J end by 7 bases, with 17 bases between. This CDR3 comprises 15 residues. CDR3 amino acids: CASSQGQGPGEKLFF. The CDR3 DNA follows: TGTGCCAGCAGCCAGGGGCAGGGGCCGGGTGAAAAACTGTTTTTT.

This clone was observed a handful of times. This sequence joins TRBV30 and TRBJ2-7, with a possible D match to TRBD1 (7 bases). The V and J ends lost 1 base and 12 bases respectively, with 19 bases between them. This CDR3 is 13 amino acids long. Germline V lookup: CDR1 GTSNPN, CDR2 SVGIG (reference sequence). This chain's CDR3 is CAWSAGQRVDMYF. In DNA form, the CDR3 reads TGTGCCTGGAGTGCGGGACAGCGGGTGGATATGTACTTC.

V gene TRBV30 combines with J gene TRBJ1-5, with a tentative D call TRBD1 (6 bases). Germline CDR1 and CDR2: GTSNPN and SVGIG (reference sequence). The V end was cut by 2 bases, the J end by 3 bases, with 11 bases between. CDR3 length: 14 amino acids. The CDR3 DNA reads TGTGCCTGGAGTTACGGGACAACCAATCAGCCCCAGCATTTT. It yields the protein CAWSYGTTNQPQHF.

The chain has TRBV9 and TRBJ2-2; D remains ambiguous. CDR1 and CDR2 from the germline V gene are SGDLS and YYNGEE. The CDR3 is 14 amino acids. Trimming cost V 2 bases and J 4 bases, with 9 bases left between them. The CDR3 region is CASSVNSLTGELFF. In DNA form, the CDR3 reads TGTGCCAGCAGCGTTAACAGTCTCACCGGGGAGCTGTTTTTT.

The rearrangement links TRBV30 to TRBJ1-2, with D possibly matching TRBD1 (5 bases). The CDR3 runs 13 residues. Germline V lookup: CDR1 GTSNPN, CDR2 SVGIG (reference sequence). V was cut by 0 bases and J by 8 bases, with 13 bases left in between. The CDR3 DNA reads TGTGCCTGGAGTGTACAGGAAGGGATCGGCTACACCTTC. It codes for CAWSVQEGIGYTF.

The chain combines TRBV9 with TRBJ1-2, with D hard to call. CDR3 length equals 18 residues. The V and J ends lost 0 bases and 6 bases respectively, with 24 bases between them. In germline, CDR1 is SGDLS, CDR2 YYNGEE. CDR3 sequence (DNA): TGTGCCAGCAGCGTAGATCTGGTAAGGAGTCCGGTAGTGAATGGCTACACCTTC. Its protein is CASSVDLVRSPVVNGYTF. Complete variable domain (other parts from reference TRBV9 and TRBJ1-2): DSGVTQTPKHLITATGQRVTLRCSPRSGDLSVYWYQQSLDQGLQFLIQYYNGEERAKGNILERFSAQQFPDLHSELNLSSLELGDSALYFCASSVDLVRSPVVNGYTFGSGTRLTVV.

The chain is built from TRBV4-3 and TRBJ1-4; 10 bases fit TRBD1. Germline V gene data show CDR1 as LGHNA and CDR2 as YSLEER. V lost 2 bases to trimming and J lost 10 bases; unmatched junction nucleotides: 7. The CDR3 spans 15 residues. DNA of the CDR3: TGCGCCAGCAGCCAATCGGGACAGGGGATGAGAAAACTGTTTTTT. This encodes CASSQSGQGMRKLFF.

This clone has a handful of counts. The chain links TRBV11-2 to TRBJ2-1; TRBD2 matches 12 bases. Germline-derived CDR1 and CDR2 are SGHAT and FQNNGV. The junction had 12 bases not matched to a gene; V was cut back by 5 bases and J by 13 bases. The CDR3 is made up of 15 amino acids. CDR3 bases: TGTGCCAGCAGCCACATCAGGGCTAGCGGGAGGGGACAGTTCTTC. It encodes CASSHIRASGRGQFF. The full variable domain, in which reference TRBV11-2 and TRBJ2-1 provide the parts outside the CDR3, is EAGVAQSPRYKIIEKRQSVAFWCNPISGHATLYWYQQILGQGPKLLIQFQNNGVVDDSQLPKDRFSAERLKGVDSTLKIQPAKLEDSAVYLCASSHIRASGRGQFFGPGTRLTVL.